This T cell receptor beta chain was documented in a study of vaccination effects on CD4 cells after COVID-19. Scientists isolated CD4+ T cells after an approximately ten-day culture period ended. No vaccinee had earlier SARS-CoV-2 infection, and nucleocapsid antibodies were negative. Here immunoSEQ multiplex PCR was the method, and the copy in TCRdb shows in-frame clones only, minus some. The table lists about 74,000 clones, more than 70% of them singletons. With respect to this clone: What it recognizes is unknown.

Study-wide results and caveats: Vaccine-induced clones in healthy vaccinees cross-reacted with common cold coronaviruses in only 1 of 255 cases.

Per the germline V gene, CDR1 is LGHNA and CDR2 is YNFKEQ. The V segment lost 5 bases and the J segment 7 bases; nucleotides outside the gene matches: 6. This CDR3 is 15 amino acids long. Sequencing used CD4+ T cells from PBMCs cultured without peptide, obtained before COVID-19 vaccination. V gene TRBV4-2 combines with J gene TRBJ2-1, with TRBD2 identical over 12 bases. The sequence came from a human donor who received a COVID-19 vaccine. CDR3 protein: CASSLRLAGDNEQFF. The DNA of the CDR3 is TGTGCCAGCAGCTTACGACTAGCGGGGGATAATGAGCAGTTCTTC.